The clone carrying this T cell receptor (beta chain) was counted a single time. The treatment: approximately 18 received Ad26.COV2.S at low or high dose, single or two shots; 5 received placebo; per-sample allocation not given. Sampling was done on day 63 after the first vaccine or placebo injection. Method: immunoSEQ multiplex PCR; TCRdb's copy keeps in-frame clones and lacks some. The sample includes fewer than 900,000 clones, 80% to 90% of them seen just once. This entry comes from a study of Ad26.COV2.S vaccination and SARS-CoV-2 variants. Germline assignment: CDR1 DFQATT and CDR2 SNEGSKA (reference sequence). V shed 3 bases and J 3 bases; nucleotides not matched to a gene: 8. The CDR3 sequence is 15 residues long.

The sequenced sample was peripheral blood, obtained in a trial of Ad26.COV2.S vaccine versus placebo. The TCR originated in a person aged 18-65 years who received the Ad26.COV2.S COVID-19 vaccine or a placebo. The chain links TRBV20-1 to TRBJ2-5, with 9 bases identical to TRBD2. CDR3 coding DNA: TGCAGTGCTAGTAAGGACGCTAGCGGGGAAGAGACCCAGTACTTC. This sequence encodes CSASKDASGEETQYF.